The 22 T cell receptor beta chains below were found in one sample sequenced in a study of identical twins. TCRdb called the 5' RACE reads again in MiXCR, with one record for every CDR3 protein. The table includes 430,000 or so distinct CDR3 sequences, roughly 24% detected once. The same sample was also used in a study of T cells expressing NK-cell markers.

Sequences were obtained from CD4+ T cells sorted from blood. These receptors came from a young woman in good health.

V gene TRBV12-3 or TRBV12-4 combines with J gene TRBJ1-6; D may be TRBD1 (6 bases). V lost 8 bases and J 10 bases, leaving 15 bases between the germline ends. The CDR3 is 13 residues long. For the CDR3, the DNA is TGTGCCAGCGGCTCCGGGGGGCCATCACCCCTCCACTTT. It is translated as CASGSGGPSPLHF.

This clonotype was observed a handful of times. The chain recombines TRBV20-1 with TRBJ2-5, with 9 bases matching TRBD2. V lost 5 bases and J lost 5; bases outside the gene matches: 9. Germline loops: CDR1 DFQATT, CDR2 SNEGSKA (reference sequence). There are 14 residues in the CDR3. The CDR3 region is CSALPGLATETQYF. CDR3 sequence (DNA): TGCAGTGCTCTACCGGGACTAGCAACGGAGACCCAGTACTTC.

The rearrangement links TRBV20-1 to TRBJ2-5; TRBD1 might be the D (6 bases). Trimming stripped 0 bases from V and 6 bases from J, with 17 bases between. The CDR3 has 15 amino acids. Germline V gene sequence: CDR1 DFQATT, CDR2 SNEGSKA (reference sequence). CDR3 in amino acids: CSARDGGAPLKTQYF. DNA for the CDR3: TGCAGTGCTAGAGATGGGGGCGCACCCCTGAAGACCCAGTACTTC.

The sample holds a few counts of this clonotype. This chain connects TRBV20-1 to TRBJ2-3, with D possibly TRBD2 on 6 matching bases. Trimming removed 0 bases from V and 4 bases from J, with 17 bases in between. The CDR3 extends over 16 amino acids. Germline assignment: CDR1 DFQATT and CDR2 SNEGSKA (reference sequence). Here the CDR3 DNA reads TGCAGTGCTAGAGAGTGGCGGGGCGTGAAGGCAGATACGCAGTATTTT. This translates into CSAREWRGVKADTQYF.

The rearrangement links TRBV4-3 to TRBJ2-7; D is uncertain. Trimming removed 1 base at V and 0 bases at J, with 4 bases between. CDR3 size: 13 residues. Germline CDR1 reads LGHNA; CDR2 reads YSLEER. In nucleotides, the CDR3 is TGCGCCAGCAGCCAAGGTAACTCCTACGAGCAGTACTTC. It yields the protein CASSQGNSYEQYF.

The chain recombines TRBV20-1 with TRBJ2-1; D uncertain. The CDR3 contains 12 residues. CDR1 and CDR2 from the germline V gene are DFQATT and SNEGSKA (reference sequence). Trimming removed 4 bases from V and 5 bases from J, with 9 bases in between. CDR3: CSAILGNNEQFF. The CDR3 DNA sequence: TGCAGTGCTATCCTAGGAAACAATGAGCAGTTCTTC.

The genes are TRBV20-1 and TRBJ2-3, with unresolved D. Trimming took off 2 bases at V and 2 bases at J, with 14 bases between the two ends. The CDR3 consists of 15 residues. The germline CDR1 and CDR2 sequences are DFQATT and SNEGSKA (reference sequence). The chain's CDR3 is CSARTSGQATDTQYF. CDR3 nucleotide sequence: TGCAGTGCTAGAACGTCTGGGCAGGCCACAGATACGCAGTATTTT.

There are a few counts of this clonotype. This rearrangement joins TRBV20-1 to TRBJ2-5, with 9 bases lining up with TRBD2. Per the germline V gene, CDR1 is DFQATT and CDR2 is SNEGSKA (reference sequence). This CDR3 contains 14 residues. Trimming removed 5 bases from V and 5 bases from J; junction bases left unmatched: 9. CDR3 DNA: TGCAGTGCTGGGGGCCTAGCGGGGTGGGAGACCCAGTACTTC. This translates into CSAGGLAGWETQYF.

The V call is TRBV29-1, the J call TRBJ1-2; maybe TRBD1 (5 bases). V lost 2 bases and J lost 5, with 12 bases in between. Per the germline V gene, CDR1 is SQVTM and CDR2 is ANQGSEA. This CDR3 comprises 13 residues. The CDR3 loop is CSVENQGGYGYTF. The CDR3 coding sequence is TGCAGCGTTGAAAATCAGGGAGGATATGGCTACACCTTC.

The chain has TRBV20-1 and TRBJ2-3, with TRBD2 matching 12 bases. Germline V CDR1 and CDR2: DFQATT, SNEGSKA (reference sequence). J lost 12 bases, V lost 3 bases, and 13 bases had no gene match. The CDR3 runs 15 residues. Written as DNA, the CDR3 is TGCAGTGCTAGGGGGGCAACCGGGACTAGCGGGCCCCAGTATTTT. Translation gives CSARGATGTSGPQYF.

The chain has TRBV7-2 and TRBJ1-2; D ambiguous. V was clipped by 1 base and J by 8 bases, with 14 bases between them. The CDR3 spans 14 residues. Germline V lookup: CDR1 SGHTA, CDR2 FQGNSA. As DNA, the CDR3 is TGTGCCAGCAGCTTAGAGGCCATCCAAGGGGGCTACACCTTC. The encoded protein is CASSLEAIQGGYTF.

The genes are TRBV30 and TRBJ2-3; D uncertain. The CDR3 consists of 15 residues. Trimming removed 2 bases at V and 3 bases at J, with 15 bases between. Germline CDR1 is GTSNPN and CDR2 is SVGIG (reference sequence). The CDR3 sequence: CAWSRAAARTDTQYF. The CDR3 nucleotides read TGTGCCTGGAGTAGGGCGGCGGCAAGGACAGATACGCAGTATTTT.

The gene calls are TRBV6-1 and TRBJ1-2, with a possible D match to TRBD1 (5 bases). Germline assignment: CDR1 MNHNS and CDR2 SASEGT. CDR3 size: 13 residues. Trimming took 7 bases from V and 5 from J, leaving 14 bases between them. CDR3: CASTQTVVYGYTF. The CDR3 DNA is TGTGCCAGCACCCAGACAGTTGTGTATGGCTACACCTTC.

This clonotype occurred a few times. This chain uses TRBV20-1 with TRBJ2-6, with D hard to call. The CDR3 totals 13 residues. V shed 2 bases and J shed 2 bases, with 4 bases lying between them. The V gene's germline CDR1 is DFQATT and CDR2 SNEGSKA (reference sequence). CDR3 in amino acids: CSARRPGANVLTF. In DNA, the CDR3 is TGCAGTGCTAGACGCCCTGGGGCCAACGTCCTGACTTTC.

V usage is TRBV29-1 and J usage is TRBJ2-1; D may be TRBD1 (6 bases). This CDR3 is built from 16 residues. Deletions cut 1 base from V and 4 bases from J, with 17 bases between. Germline V gives CDR1 SQVTM, CDR2 ANQGSEA. The CDR3 region is CSVEGSPQGLYNEQFF. The DNA for the CDR3 is TGCAGCGTTGAAGGCAGCCCACAGGGCCTATACAATGAGCAGTTCTTC.

This chain links TRBV4-1 with TRBJ2-3, with TRBD1 as a possible D gene (6 bases). V lost 2 bases, J lost 0 bases, and 24 bases lay in between. CDR3 length: 20 amino acids. Germline CDR1 is MGHRA and CDR2 is YSYEKL. The CDR3 nucleotides read TGCGCCAGCAGCCAATTTGGGGTGATACAGGGTCCTTATAGCACAGATACGCAGTATTTT. It is translated as CASSQFGVIQGPYSTDTQYF.

This clonotype has ten or more counts. The CDR3 is CASSLAGLDYEQYF. The CDR3 DNA reads TGTGCCAGCAGTTTAGCAGGATTAGACTACGAGCAGTACTTC. The chain combines TRBV12-3 or TRBV12-4 with TRBJ2-7; no reliable D call. This CDR3 is 14 amino acids long. V lost 0 bases to trimming and J lost 3 bases, with 9 bases between them.

This clonotype was detected many times. The CDR3 region is CASSLITNTEAFF. The DNA of the CDR3 is TGTGCCAGCAGTCTAATAACCAACACTGAAGCTTTCTTT. The gene calls are TRBV6-6 and TRBJ1-1; D gene uncertain. The CDR3 spans 13 residues. Germline assignment: CDR1 MNHNY and CDR2 SVGAGI (reference sequence). V was clipped by 5 bases and J by 2 bases, with 9 bases between them.

There are a few counts of this clonotype. This chain joins TRBV4-2 and TRBJ2-7; 12 nucleotides line up with TRBD2. This CDR3 is 17 amino acids long. V was pared by 4 bases and J by 1 base, with 8 bases of the junction left unmatched. The germline V gene has CDR1 LGHNA and CDR2 YNFKEQ. The CDR3 here is CASSRTTSGGASYEQYF. The CDR3 nucleotides read TGTGCCAGCAGCCGAACGACTAGCGGGGGCGCGTCCTACGAGCAGTACTTC.

V is TRBV7-9 and J is TRBJ2-5, with D tentatively TRBD1 or TRBD2 (5 bases each). In germline, CDR1 is SEHNR, CDR2 FQNEAQ (reference sequence). The V and J ends lost 3 bases and 9 bases respectively, with 20 bases between them. The CDR3 is 15 amino acids. Here the CDR3 reads CASSFDGTASTAQYF. The CDR3 nucleotides read TGTGCCAGCAGCTTTGACGGGACGGCATCTACGGCCCAGTACTTC.

This chain uses TRBV7-2 with TRBJ1-4; tentatively, D is TRBD1 (5 bases). V was shortened by 1 base and J by 2 bases, with 8 bases between the two germline ends. Per the germline V gene, CDR1 is SGHTA and CDR2 is FQGNSA. There are 15 residues in the CDR3. CDR3 amino acids: CASSLVAGTNEKLFF. The CDR3 DNA follows: TGTGCCAGCAGCTTAGTGGCAGGGACTAATGAAAAACTGTTTTTT.

This clonotype was detected only a few times. This chain uses TRBV2 with TRBJ2-5; no definite D call. The CDR3 is made up of 12 amino acids. Germline CDR1 and CDR2: SNHLY and FYNNEI. V lost 7 bases and J lost 5, with 11 bases in between. The CDR3 nucleotides read TGTGCCAGCACAAGGATGGGGGAGACCCAGTACTTC. Encoded protein: CASTRMGETQYF.